The source of this TCR beta chain is a study of blood T cell repertoires in COVID-19. Authors' methods: Counts of nucleated cells, estimated from reference gene primer amplification, were obtained. Some clones are missing from TCRdb's copy, which holds only in-frame ones; the method was immunoSEQ multiplex PCR. That table is the source of V, J and clone size, and D and trimming were worked out from the DNA. The table lists 200,000 to 300,000 clones, 70% to 85% of them singletons. This clone was seen just once. The material sequenced was peripheral blood. The sequence was collected from a man aged 40-50 years who had recovered from COVID-19.

CDR3 protein: CASSPGTGLNTEAFF. CDR3 DNA sequence: TGTGCCAGCAGCCCAGGGACAGGGCTGAACACTGAAGCTTTCTTT. The chain employs TRBV11-3 and TRBJ1-1; TRBD1 matches 9 bases. The V segment lost 5 bases and the J segment 0 bases; nucleotides outside the gene matches: 4. The CDR3 spans 15 residues. Germline CDR1 and CDR2: SGHNT and YENEEA.